The clone carrying this TCR beta chain was detected a few times. TCR beta CDR3 regions were amplified from RNA transcripts. With the HTBI primer set, the TCR CDR3 went through a first round of RT-PCR. TCRdb analysed the multiplex PCR reads with MiXCR anew, one entry per CDR3 protein. The sample records hundreds of thousands of distinct CDR3 sequences, 15% to 20% being singletons. The data derive from a study of T cells in Graves' hyperthyroidism and ophthalmopathy. Between the trimmed V and J ends, which lost 3 bases and 6 bases, there was a span of 12 bases. Germline lookup yields CDR1 LNHDA and CDR2 SQIVND (reference sequence). The CDR3 sequence is 13 residues long.

The material sequenced was blood. The origin of this receptor is a man between 35 and 55 years old with Graves' ophthalmopathy. The rearrangement uses TRBV19 and TRBJ2-7, with D perhaps being TRBD1 or TRBD2 (5 bases each). The CDR3 sequence: CASSISERGEQYF. The CDR3 coding sequence is TGTGCCAGTAGTATCTCCGAGAGGGGCGAGCAGTACTTC.